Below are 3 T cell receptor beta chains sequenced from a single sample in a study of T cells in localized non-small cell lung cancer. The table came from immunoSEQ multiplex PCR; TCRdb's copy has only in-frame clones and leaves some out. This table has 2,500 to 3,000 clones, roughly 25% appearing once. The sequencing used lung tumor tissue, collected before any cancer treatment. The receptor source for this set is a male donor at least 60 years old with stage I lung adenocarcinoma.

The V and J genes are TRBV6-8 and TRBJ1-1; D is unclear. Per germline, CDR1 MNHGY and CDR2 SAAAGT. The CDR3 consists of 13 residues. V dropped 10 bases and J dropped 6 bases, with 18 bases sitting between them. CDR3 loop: CAIRKLGMAEAFF. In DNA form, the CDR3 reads TGTGCCATCAGGAAACTGGGGATGGCTGAAGCTTTCTTT.

CDR3 bases: TGTGCCAGCAGTGAAGGGTGGGCTAGCACAGATACGCAGTATTTT. It specifies CASSEGWASTDTQYF. The V call is TRBV6-1, the J call TRBJ2-3; the D is unclear. CDR3 length equals 15 residues. The germline V gene encodes CDR1 MNHNS and CDR2 SASEGT. The V end lost 1 base, the J end lost 0 bases, and 8 bases lay between the germline ends.

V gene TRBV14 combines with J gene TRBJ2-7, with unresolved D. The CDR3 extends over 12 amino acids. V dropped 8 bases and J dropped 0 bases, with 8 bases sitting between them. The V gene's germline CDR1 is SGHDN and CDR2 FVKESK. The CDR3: CASSDRSYEQYF. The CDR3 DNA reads TGTGCCAGCTCAGATCGCTCCTACGAGCAGTACTTC.